This T cell receptor (beta chain) was sequenced during a study of T cells in Graves' hyperthyroidism and ophthalmopathy. Researchers took RNA transcripts and amplified the TCR beta CDR3 regions from them. First-round RT-PCR targeting the TCR CDR3 was performed with the HTBI primer set. In TCRdb, the multiplex PCR reads were re-called with MiXCR into one record per CDR3 protein. The sample holds around 600,000 distinct CDR3 sequences, 11% to 15% seen once. Germline CDR1 is LNHDA and CDR2 is SQIVND (reference sequence). Trimming at V came to 9 bases and at J to 1 base, leaving 9 bases not matched to a gene. This CDR3 contains 15 residues. This clonotype was picked up many times.

This TCR was sampled from a young woman with Graves' ophthalmopathy. Sequencing was done on a sample of blood. The chain combines TRBV19 with TRBJ2-7; 10 positions agree with TRBD1. The CDR3 sequence: CASSPRDRGSYEQYF. The CDR3 DNA reads as TGTGCCAGCAGCCCACGGGACAGGGGATCCTACGAGCAGTACTTC.